The entry below describes one TCR beta chain. The target antigen is unknown. Within Nashville, Tennessee resided all donors, each a Caucasian adult. This sample stems from a study of shared clonotypes between healthy human individuals. Study-level findings and limits: Lower generation probabilities were found for non-shared clonotypes than for those shared by all four donors. The small donor group covered limited genetic and exposure diversity.

The CDR3 extends over 13 amino acids. V was pared by 7 bases and J by 1 base, with 11 bases between. Per germline, CDR1 SNHLY and CDR2 FYNNEI. Sequenced by immunoSEQ multiplex PCR; TCRdb stores in-frame clones only, minus some. The data contain approximately 1,500,000 clones, about 98% of them singletons. The chain links TRBV2 to TRBJ2-7; D uncertain. Sequencing used naive CD4+ T cells sorted from blood. The subset denotes: CD45RA+ positively selected. This TCR derives from a man aged 25 to 40 in good health. CDR3 sequence: CASMRLVSYEQYF. The CDR3 region has the DNA TGTGCCAGCATGCGGCTAGTTTCCTACGAGCAGTACTTC. Drawing the rest from reference TRBV2 and TRBJ2-7, the complete variable domain is EPEVTQTPSHQVTQMGQEVILRCVPISNHLYFYWYRQILGQKVEFLVSFYNNEISEKSEIFDDQFSVERPDGSNFTLKIRSTKLEDSAMYFCASMRLVSYEQYFGPGTRLTVT.